This T cell receptor (beta chain) derives from a study of persistence of HIV-infected CD4 T cells. General study points: TCRbeta richness was lower in CMV- and Gag-responding cells than in anti-CD3/anti-CD28-responding cells.

Lysates of CMV-infected fibroblasts at around 10 ug/mL stimulated these cells. CD4+ T cells upregulating both CD40 ligand and CD69 were sorted as responding cells. Donors had undetectable plasma HIV-1 RNA, under 50 copies/mL, for 4+ years. The libraries were made with immunoSEQ version 4 in survey mode. The data were produced by immunoSEQ multiplex PCR, yet TCRdb's version contains in-frame clones alone and is incomplete. The sample contains approximately 15,000 clones, over 60% of which appear only once. By frequency in the sample, this clone is medium-sized. Its matching antigen is unknown. This clonotype was obtained from an adult man with HIV who was CMV-seropositive. Specimen: CD4+ T cells sorted from PBMCs after roughly 18-hour stimulation, collected from a patient who received antiretroviral therapy.

DNA for the CDR3: TGTGCCAGCAGTCCGGGACAGGGCTATGGCTACACCTTC. It yields the protein CASSPGQGYGYTF. The V and J genes are TRBV28 and TRBJ1-2; 9 bases match TRBD1. The V gene's germline CDR1 is MDHEN and CDR2 SYDVKM. The CDR3 consists of 13 residues. V was pared by 5 bases and J by 4 bases, with 2 bases of the junction left unmatched.